This record concerns one TCR beta chain sequence. In this sample, this clone turned up once. Its recognized antigen is unknown. Nothing much larger sits one base from this clone, and base qualities are not available. V and J lose 6 bases and 3 bases, and a span of 9 bases separates them. Spanning cysteine to phenylalanine, the CDR3 consists of 13 amino acids. Only CDR3 DNA remains: 39 bases, in frame from the first base. The germline V gene (reference sequence) yields LNHDA for CDR1 and SQIVND for CDR2. The data stem from a study of cytomegalovirus exposure and HLA in healthy donors (dated by TCRdb to 2015 to 2018). For context, the study as a whole: An earlier analysis of some 550 of the donors reported about 250 Gb of sequence data and 117 million unique TCR beta sequences from 150 million to 200 million T cells. Because of strong linkage in the cohort, four to six DR-DQ haplotypes were treated as single units for association and clustering. In the later analysis, no new phenotypic data were used to find candidate immune exposures; instead, reliance was placed on TCR beta sequences and their occurrence across donors. A separate validation cohort of about 110 different subjects was used in addition to the approximately 700-subject first cohort. Of the 398 genotyped donors, roughly 76% were placed in the genetic ancestry cluster associated with self-reported Caucasian donors. The number of typed donors differed by locus: about 620-640 for A, B, C, DRB1 and DQB1; 522 for DQA1; 600 to 610 for DPA1; and roughly 450 for DPB1. Across some 400 genotyped donors of the cohort, an average of roughly 250,000 unique TCR beta nucleotide sequences per donor were sequenced, and approximately 19% of those sequences were non-productive. Every repertoire in the discovery cohort had been generated on one and the same sequencing platform. An early release that covered approximately 600 HLA-typed donors contained around 300 gigabases of sequencing data and tens of millions of unique TCR sequences. The aim of the study was to test whether cataloging public T cell receptors could identify signatures of past pathogen exposure. Donor age, sex, ethnicity and CMV serostatus were collected together with the repertoire data. The study profiled the T cell repertoires of more than 500 subjects by immunosequencing and related them to cytomegalovirus serostatus. HLA typing included class I and class II loci at four-digit resolution. An earlier analysis of several hundred of the donors used high-throughput TCR beta sequencing to judge whether each TCR beta V gene segment behaved as functional or pseudogenic. A later genetic analysis used genome-wide SNP genotypes for 398 of the 666 donors, treating that subset as a discovery cohort. A later analysis re-analyzed previously published TCR beta repertoires from 500 to 700 donors and added high-resolution HLA genotyping to study TCR occurrence patterns. High-throughput TCR immunosequencing, statistical association of individual TCRs with disease status, and machine learning were combined to predict cytomegalovirus infection status. On the study overall, not on this receptor specifically: A group of highly shared sequence variants was considered likely to be a technical artifact of the sequencing pipeline. A further reported finding was that TCR beta sequences accurately predicted the HLA-A and HLA-B alleles for most subjects in the first cohort. Because some donors lacked HLA typing at each locus, the association tests relied only on the typed subset. Linkage disequilibrium might explain the correlated functional status among segregating V segments, but an unknown experimental factor could not be ruled out. Because counts were too low, seventeen rarely observed V segments, including chromosome 9 orphons, were excluded from the earlier analysis of 587 of the donors. In a later genetic analysis, a missense DCLRE1C variant was associated with V-gene and J-gene trimming of TCR beta chains, and the association was replicated in an independent cohort. A later analysis found that HLA-associated TCR beta chains were more clonally expanded and had lower generation probabilities than equally common non-associated chains. A later analysis associated about 16,000 TCR beta sequences with specific HLA alleles at a false discovery rate of 0.05. Several of the top co-occurrence clusters appeared to be linked to parvovirus B19, influenza, CMV and Epstein-Barr virus, according to a later analysis. Most CMV-associated TCR beta chains appeared to be HLA-restricted in a later analysis, and the HLA associations seemed to be driven largely by CMV exposure. Roughly uniform sequencing depth across donors was assumed in presence/absence analyses, although this assumption may not hold. While some public TCRs were present in many individuals, most TCR sequences turned up only very rarely across donors. The study gave a list of more than 150 TCR beta chains associated with cytomegalovirus. Some IMGT-functional V segments, including TRBV6-2 and TRBV6-3, could not be told apart with the 87-base-pair reads, so those segments were excluded. In this cohort, only TCR beta chains were sequenced, and detectable features were limited by the absence of alpha or paired-chain data. According to a later analysis, TCR association rates differed among HLA loci, with DRB1 alleles showing the most associated TCRs and HLA-C alleles showing the fewest. A later genetic analysis reported fewer N-insertions in productive TCRs among donors in an Asian-associated ancestry cluster than the roughly 670-donor mean. The authors suggested that the approach could potentially be generalized to other disease states and immunological phenotypes. Broadly in line with IMGT annotations, most TCR beta V segments showed up in productive rearrangements about 87% or about 30% of the time in an earlier analysis of around 600 of the donors. When HLA alleles, especially DR and DQ, strongly co-occurred, attributing TCR associations to individual alleles was difficult. Immune exposure information for the cohort was limited to CMV serostatus. In vitro tests confirmed that a few of the cytomegalovirus-associated TCR beta chains recognize cytomegalovirus antigens. The classifier was reported to diagnose cytomegalovirus status with high specificity and sensitivity in both the original cohort and the validation cohort.

The cohort comprised 670 or so healthy bone marrow donors. At the time of sampling, all cohort members were nominally healthy, though unrecorded immune exposures were likely present. The donor tested CMV seronegative and was one of the 352 seronegative cohort members. Every donor gave a peripheral blood sample, and the peripheral blood mononuclear cells from that sample were used for TCR beta sequencing. The Qiagen DNeasy Blood Extraction Kit was used to extract genomic DNA from the blood cell samples. The library was generated by the immunoSEQ multiplex PCR assay. For the multiplex PCR, a mixture combining 60 forward primers for TCR Vbeta segments and 13 reverse primers for TCR Jbeta segments was used. Amplification of the CDR3 region of rearranged TCR beta genes was performed with a multiplex PCR assay on genomic DNA. Amplified TCR beta libraries were sequenced as 87-base-pair reads on the Illumina HiSeq System. The authors' pipeline ran thus. In a later analysis, 70 million to 95 million unique TCR beta chains were counted across the 650 to 750 repertoires, and roughly 11 million of these chains were shared by at least two donors. Raw reads were error-corrected and collapsed into unique sequences by a nearest-neighbor algorithm in which closely related sequences were merged to remove PCR and sequencing errors. V, D and J gene segments were assigned by aligning CDR3 sequences to IMGT reference sequences. For a sequence to be retained, a match of at least six nucleotides to both a V gene segment and a J gene segment was required. A rearrangement counted as productive if the CDR3 had no stop codons and remained in frame with V and J, and every other rearrangement counted as non-productive. CDR3 was defined according to IMGT convention as the region running from the second conserved V-encoded cysteine to the conserved J-encoded phenylalanine. The earlier analysis of about 590 of the donors excluded sequences that lacked an unambiguous match to a single V gene segment. In an earlier analysis of more than 500 of the donors, a V segment was called functional when productive rearrangements were above 56.7%, and segregating when the standard deviation between donors exceeded 5%. A statistical classification framework was built for diagnosing cytomegalovirus status from the catalog of TCR beta chain sequences. V and J gene assignment, in a later analysis, came from comparing TCR nucleotide sequences with IMGT/GENE-DB human TR gene sequences. The TCRdist pipeline was used in a later analysis to assign CDR3 sequences and most-parsimonious VDJ recombination scenarios. In a later analysis, each TCR beta chain was defined by its CDR3 amino acid sequence together with its V-gene family, and reads without a unique V-gene family were excluded. In a later analysis, around 650 highly shared, low-generation-probability nucleotide sequences were removed to address suspected cross-contamination and a sequencing artifact. A later analysis calculated a clonal expansion index for each public chain from normalized within-repertoire ranks of inferred template counts. In a later analysis, generation probabilities were computed with a VDJ recombination model fitted to out-of-frame rearrangements, and the resulting probabilities were checked against IGoR. A later analysis scored TCR-TCR, TCR-HLA and TCR-CMV co-occurrence with hypergeometric tests, applying a repertoire-size bias correction to TCR pairs. False discovery rates were estimated in a later analysis by permuting HLA or CMV assignments 20 times. In a later analysis, co-occurring TCRs were grouped using DBSCAN, and TCRdist sequence similarity was added for clustering within HLA-allele-positive subsets. Repertoires with fewer than 30,000 or more than 120,000 public chains were left out of co-occurrence clustering, as were about 5 repertoires with anomalous nucleotide sharing. TCRdb retrieved this table from immuneACCESS and kept in-frame rearrangements only. Not all clones are present; in checked studies, unresolved V genes account for under half, and no reason is known for the remainder. For V, J and clone size, that table is used; D and trimming come from the DNA. Here the sample has fewer than 150,000 clones; roughly 77% occur a single time. 2% to 2.5% of the sample comes from the top ten.

The TCR originated in a man aged 25 to 45 in good health and CMV-seronegative. The receptor chain draws on TRBV19 and TRBJ1-5, and perhaps TRBD1 as D gene, on 6 matching bases. Sequenced input: PBMCs. The sequenced DNA is TGTGCCAGTAGCGGACAGACCAATCAGCCCCAGCATTTT. Translation gives CASSGQTNQPQHF.